The 25 T cell receptor beta chains presented below share a single source sample, sequenced in a study of TIL therapy for anti-PD-1-resistant metastatic lung cancer. Time point reported: pre-treatment sample, taken before nivolumab and TIL therapy. This was the immunoSEQ v3 assay. TCRdb keeps only in-frame clones here, not all; method: immunoSEQ multiplex PCR. The sample consists of some 43,000 clones, roughly 85% of them appearing once. The material was blood, obtained at baseline. These receptors came from a man aged 70 or older with non-small cell lung cancer.

This chain joins TRBV19 and TRBJ1-1; 9 bases fit TRBD1. The length of the CDR3 is 15 residues. Unmatched junction bases numbered 4, after V lost 0 bases and J lost 5 bases. Germline V CDR1 and CDR2: LNHDA, SQIVND (reference sequence). The CDR3 here is CASSIEGTGLTEAFF. CDR3 sequence (DNA): TGTGCCAGTAGTATAGAAGGGACAGGGTTAACTGAAGCTTTCTTT.

The chain is built from TRBV6-1 and TRBJ2-5; D is uncertain. The CDR3 runs to 13 residues. V was cut by 0 bases and J by 13 bases, with 15 bases left in between. Germline V CDR1 and CDR2: MNHNS, SASEGT. CDR3 residues: CASSEATIAVGYF. The CDR3 nucleotides read TGTGCCAGCAGTGAAGCGACCATCGCGGTTGGGTACTTC.

The chain carries TRBV4-1 and TRBJ1-6; D unresolved. V lost 1 base, J lost 13 bases, and 8 bases lay in between. The CDR3 spans 12 residues. CDR1 is MGHRA, CDR2 YSYEKL, per germline. The chain's CDR3 is CASSQALWPLHF. The CDR3 DNA follows: TGCGCCAGCAGCCAAGCCCTATGGCCCCTCCACTTT.

This chain links TRBV9 with TRBJ2-2; no definite D call. V was clipped by 2 bases and J by 0 bases, with 11 bases between them. The CDR3 loop spans 16 amino acids. Germline V lookup: CDR1 SGDLS, CDR2 YYNGEE. The CDR3 is CASSVVSRPNTGELFF. Here the CDR3 DNA reads TGTGCCAGCAGCGTTGTATCTCGACCGAACACCGGGGAGCTGTTTTTT.

The rearrangement uses TRBV7-6 and TRBJ2-2, with D tentatively TRBD1 (7 bases). The CDR3 runs 14 residues. The V gene's germline CDR1 is SGHVS and CDR2 FNYEAQ. The V end lost 8 bases, the J end lost 0 bases, and 10 bases lay between the germline ends. The chain's CDR3 is CASRGTANTGELFF. The CDR3 region has the DNA TGTGCCAGCCGGGGGACAGCGAACACCGGGGAGCTGTTTTTT.

This chain connects TRBV5-6 to TRBJ1-2; no definite D call. Trimming pared 0 bases from V and 4 bases from J, leaving 13 bases between. The length of the CDR3 is 15 residues. The germline gives CDR1 SGHDT, CDR2 YYEEEE. The CDR3 region is CASSLDTGSIYGYTF. In nucleotides, the CDR3 is TGTGCCAGCAGCTTGGATACCGGGAGTATCTATGGCTACACCTTC.

This chain connects TRBV4-1 to TRBJ2-1; 7 bases align to TRBD2. This CDR3 contains 15 residues. V lost 0 bases to trimming and J lost 6 bases; unmatched junction nucleotides: 5. CDR1 is MGHRA and CDR2 is YSYEKL in the germline V gene. The CDR3, as DNA: TGCGCCAGCAGCCAAGATCGGGGGGTAGGCAATGAGCAGTTCTTC. This translates into CASSQDRGVGNEQFF.

The chain is built from TRBV28 and TRBJ2-7; 7 positions agree with TRBD1. The ends lost 3 bases at V and 2 bases at J; junction bases unmatched: 7. This CDR3 spans 15 amino acids. The germline V gene has CDR1 MDHEN and CDR2 SYDVKM. The CDR3 is CASSFDRDSTYEQYF. The CDR3 nucleotides are TGTGCCAGCAGTTTCGACCGGGACAGTACCTACGAGCAGTACTTC.

The J gene is TRBJ1-4, the V gene TRBV5-5, with D uncertain. V shed 2 bases and J shed 1 base, with 15 bases lying between them. CDR1 is SGHKS, CDR2 YYEKEE, per germline (reference sequence). CDR3 length equals 17 residues. CDR3 DNA: TGTGCCAGCAGCTTTCTCGCCAACAGTATAACTAATGAAAAACTGTTTTTT. It translates to CASSFLANSITNEKLFF.

The chain recombines TRBV10-3 with TRBJ1-2; no definite D call. Germline assignment: CDR1 ENHRY and CDR2 SYGVKD. This CDR3 spans 13 amino acids. Trimming shortened V by 3 bases and J by 2 bases, and 7 bases separated the two germline ends. The DNA for the CDR3 is TGTGCCATCAGTGAAAAGACAAACTATGGCTACACCTTC. It encodes CAISEKTNYGYTF.

The chain joins TRBV7-2 to TRBJ2-7; TRBD1 matches at 8 bases. The trim removed 5 bases at V and 1 base at J, leaving 1 base unmatched. CDR1 SGHTA and CDR2 FQGNSA come from the germline V gene. The CDR3 has 13 amino acids. The CDR3 is CASSGTGSYEQYF. CDR3 DNA sequence: TGTGCCAGCAGCGGGACAGGTTCCTACGAGCAGTACTTC.

This chain uses TRBV19 with TRBJ2-2; a possible D gene is TRBD1 (5 bases). CDR3 length: 13 residues. V was shortened by 4 bases and J by 7 bases, with 10 bases between the two germline ends. CDR1 and CDR2 (germline): LNHDA, SQIVND (reference sequence). The CDR3: CASSTTGVGELFF. As DNA, the CDR3 is TGTGCCAGTAGTACAACAGGAGTCGGGGAGCTGTTTTTT.

This clone was seen a single time. The V gene is TRBV6-5, the J gene TRBJ2-7; TRBD2 might be the D (6 bases). V was clipped by 3 bases and J by 3 bases, with 15 bases between them. Germline loops: CDR1 MNHEY, CDR2 SVGAGI. This CDR3 region has 15 residues. CDR3 region: CASSYSGLPNYEQYF. The CDR3 coding sequence is TGTGCCAGCAGTTATTCGGGACTCCCTAACTACGAGCAGTACTTC.

The chain combines TRBV4-2 with TRBJ2-3; a possible D gene is TRBD2 (6 bases). Germline CDR1 LGHNA, CDR2 YNFKEQ. The V end lost 4 bases, the J end lost 2 bases, and 7 bases lay between the germline ends. CDR3 length: 13 residues. CDR3 residues: CASSLADTDTQYF. In DNA form, the CDR3 reads TGTGCCAGCAGCCTAGCGGACACAGATACGCAGTATTTT.

This chain joins TRBV11-3 and TRBJ2-1, with D possibly TRBD2 on 7 matching bases. V dropped 5 bases and J dropped 6 bases, with 14 bases sitting between them. Germline V gene sequence: CDR1 SGHNT, CDR2 YENEEA. This CDR3 is built from 14 residues. This CDR3 reads CASSAGASLNEQFF. CDR3 DNA sequence: TGTGCCAGCAGCGCGGGGGCGAGCCTCAATGAGCAGTTCTTC. Full variable domain (remainder filled in from reference TRBV11-3 and TRBJ2-1): EAGVVQSPRYKIIEKKQPVAFWCNPISGHNTLYWYLQNLGQGPELLIRYENEEAVDDSQLPKDRFSAERLKGVDSTLKIQPAELGDSAVYLCASSAGASLNEQFFGPGTRLTVL.

V usage is TRBV6-4 and J usage is TRBJ2-3; D is undetermined. Germline lookup yields CDR1 MRHNA and CDR2 SNTAGT. This CDR3 has 14 amino acids. The V and J ends lost 5 bases and 0 bases respectively, with 9 bases between them. CDR3 amino acids: CASSREASTDTQYF. CDR3 nucleotide sequence: TGTGCCAGCAGTAGAGAAGCAAGCACAGATACGCAGTATTTT.

The chain joins TRBV4-1 to TRBJ2-1; 8 bases are a match to TRBD1. The germline V gene encodes CDR1 MGHRA and CDR2 YSYEKL. This CDR3 is 17 amino acids long. Losses at the gene ends were 4 bases for V and 1 base for J; bases not matched to a gene: 9. This chain's CDR3 is CASSPGTGQWSYNEQFF. In nucleotides, the CDR3 is TGCGCCAGCAGCCCGGGGACAGGACAGTGGTCCTACAATGAGCAGTTCTTC.

The chain couples TRBV18 to TRBJ2-2, with D perhaps TRBD1 (6 bases). V gave up 2 bases and J gave up 0 bases, with 13 bases separating them. In germline, CDR1 is KGHSH, CDR2 LQKENI. The CDR3 spans 17 residues. In DNA form, the CDR3 reads TGTGCCAGCTCACCATGGACAGCCTCCGCGAACACCGGGGAGCTGTTTTTT. Translated, it gives CASSPWTASANTGELFF.

The chain is built from TRBV28 and TRBJ2-7; tentative D call: TRBD2 (5 bases). Trimming stripped 4 bases from V and 3 bases from J, with 16 bases between. Germline V lookup: CDR1 MDHEN, CDR2 SYDVKM. There are 15 residues in the CDR3. The CDR3 sequence is CASSSNKKGDYEQYF. Here the CDR3 DNA reads TGTGCCAGCAGTTCCAATAAAAAGGGAGACTACGAGCAGTACTTC.

The chain links TRBV11-2 to TRBJ2-5, with TRBD1 identical over 8 bases. V was pared by 6 bases and J by 5 bases, with 17 bases of the junction left unmatched. CDR3 size: 17 residues. The V gene's germline CDR1 is SGHAT and CDR2 FQNNGV. In DNA, the CDR3 is TGTGCCAGCAGACCAATCAGGGGGCGAGGCATTAGGGAGACCCAGTACTTC. The encoded protein is CASRPIRGRGIRETQYF.

This clone was detected once. CDR3 amino acids: CASSSDGSSYNEQFF. The CDR3 DNA follows: TGTGCCAGCAGCTCCGACGGAAGCTCCTACAATGAGCAGTTCTTC. The V gene is TRBV7-2, the J gene TRBJ2-1; D unclear. CDR1 and CDR2 from the germline V gene are SGHTA and FQGNSA. Between the trimmed V and J ends, which lost 4 bases and 0 bases, there was a span of 10 bases. CDR3 length: 15 amino acids. Together with reference TRBV7-2 and TRBJ2-1, the CDR3 gives the full variable domain: GAGVSQSPSNKVTEKGKDVELRCDPISGHTALYWYRQSLGQGLEFLIYFQGNSAPDKSGLPSDRFSAERTGGSVSTLTIQRTQQEDSAVYLCASSSDGSSYNEQFFGPGTRLTVL.

The V gene is TRBV27, the J gene TRBJ1-1; the D is unclear. V was clipped by 5 bases and J by 4 bases, with 11 bases between them. Germline CDR1 MNHEY, CDR2 SMNVEV (reference sequence). The CDR3 extends over 13 amino acids. The CDR3 DNA is TGTGCCAGCAGTGTATTAGAGGGCACTGAAGCTTTCTTT. Translating it yields CASSVLEGTEAFF.

V and J are TRBV19 and TRBJ2-5; D is perhaps TRBD1 (5 bases). From germline, CDR1 is LNHDA and CDR2 SQIVND (reference sequence). The CDR3 length is 13 residues. Trimming took off 6 bases at V and 4 bases at J, with 12 bases between the two ends. CDR3 coding DNA: TGTGCCAGTAGGAATAGTAGGGGAGAGACCCAGTACTTC. It yields the protein CASRNSRGETQYF.

This chain uses TRBV7-3 with TRBJ2-3; 9 positions match TRBD1. Trimming at V came to 2 bases and at J to 1 base, leaving 4 bases not matched to a gene. CDR1 is SGHTA, CDR2 FQGTGA, per germline. CDR3 length: 16 amino acids. The chain's CDR3 is CASSLGWTGGTDTQYF. The CDR3 DNA sequence: TGTGCCAGCAGCTTAGGATGGACAGGGGGCACAGATACGCAGTATTTT. The full variable domain, rest sourced from reference TRBV7-3 and TRBJ2-3, is GAGVSQTPSNKVTEKGKYVELRCDPISGHTALYWYRQSLGQGPEFLIYFQGTGAADDSGLPNDRFFAVRPEGSVSTLKIQRTERGDSAVYLCASSLGWTGGTDTQYFGPGTRLTVL.

The chain uses TRBV5-6 and TRBJ1-6; 7 nucleotides align to TRBD1. CDR1 is SGHDT, CDR2 YYEEEE, per germline. V was clipped by 0 bases and J by 7 bases; unmatched bases: 1. The length of the CDR3 is 14 residues. The CDR3 spells CASSLEDRNSPLHF. The CDR3 DNA reads as TGTGCCAGCAGCTTGGAGGACAGGAATTCACCCCTCCACTTT.